These 27 T cell receptor beta chains share one sample of origin, sequenced in a study of cytomegalovirus exposure and HLA in healthy donors (TCRdb year 2017). Preparation of the library involved the immunoSEQ multiplex PCR assay. The multiplex PCR relied on a mix of 60 forward primers for TCR Vbeta segments and 13 reverse primers for TCR Jbeta segments. TCRdb provides this immuneACCESS table in a form limited to in-frame rearrangements. Some clones are lacking; in checked studies, under half of them reflect an unresolved V gene, and why the rest are absent is not known. A total of under 200,000 clones appear in this sample, approximately 80% of them only once. About 1.3% of the sample is held by the ten biggest clonotypes. Input material: PBMCs. The origin of the receptors is a man aged 25-40 years in good health and CMV-seronegative.

This clone has only one observation. The chain carries TRBV7-9 and TRBJ1-1; 7 bases are shared with TRBD1. This CDR3 has 15 amino acids. Germline values: CDR1 SEHNR, CDR2 FQNEAQ (reference sequence). The junction had 4 bases not matched to a gene; V was cut back by 2 bases and J by 1 base. The CDR3 DNA follows: TGTGCCAGCAGCTTATCGGGACAGTGGAACACTGAAGCTTTCTTT. It specifies CASSLSGQWNTEAFF. Looking up the rest from reference TRBV7-9 and TRBJ1-1 gives the full variable domain: DTGVSQNPRHKITKRGQNVTFRCDPISEHNRLYWYRQTLGQGPEFLTYFQNEAQLEKSRLLSDRFSAERPKGSFSTLEIQRTEQGDSAMYLCASSLSGQWNTEAFFGQGTRLTVV.

The chain joins TRBV4-3 to TRBJ1-1, with a tentative D call TRBD1 (6 bases). Germline loops: CDR1 LGHNA, CDR2 YSLEER. V was shortened by 4 bases and J by 4 bases, with 10 bases between the two germline ends. This CDR3 comprises 13 residues. CDR3 sequence (DNA): TGCGCCAGCAGCCCAGTCAGGGGCACTGAAGCTTTCTTT. Its translation is CASSPVRGTEAFF.

In regard to this clone: The germline gene is not matched at one end of the junction; a read error may be the cause. The J gene is TRBJ2-3, the V gene TRBV7-9; no clear D gene. CDR3 length equals 12 residues. Germline CDR1 and CDR2: SEHNR and FQNEAQ (reference sequence). CDR3 bases: TGTTCCAGCAGCCCCCACACAGATACGCAGTATTTT. Translation: CSSSPHTDTQYF. The entire variable domain, with the rest obtained from reference TRBV7-9 and TRBJ2-3, is as follows: DTGVSQNPRHKITKRGQNVTFRCDPISEHNRLYWYRQTLGQGPEFLTYFQNEAQLEKSRLLSDRFSAERPKGSFSTLEIQRTEQGDSAMYLCSSSPHTDTQYFGPGTRLTVL.

J is TRBJ1-2 and V is TRBV30; D might be TRBD1 (5 bases). Germline CDR1 and CDR2: GTSNPN and SVGIG (reference sequence). The CDR3 consists of 13 residues. V lost 4 bases, J lost 4 bases, and 13 bases lay in between. The CDR3 spells CAWIPDSPYGYTF. The DNA for the CDR3 is TGTGCCTGGATTCCCGACAGCCCCTATGGCTACACCTTC. The full variable domain, completed using reference TRBV30 and TRBJ1-2, is SQTIHQWPATLVQPVGSPLSLECTVEGTSNPNLYWYRQAAGRGLQLLFYSVGIGQISSEVPQNLSASRPQDRQFILSSKKLLLSDSGFYLCAWIPDSPYGYTFGSGTRLTVV.

V usage is TRBV6-5 and J usage is TRBJ1-4; no clear D gene. The germline V and J ends were trimmed by 5 bases and 14 bases, with 24 bases remaining between them. The V gene's germline CDR1 is MNHEY and CDR2 SVGAGI. The CDR3 has 15 residues. For the CDR3, the DNA is TGTGCCAGCAGTCGTCAATACACGATCCGGGAGGTTCTGTTTTTT. Protein sequence: CASSRQYTIREVLFF.

V usage is TRBV28 and J usage is TRBJ1-2; perhaps TRBD1 as D (5 bases). In germline, CDR1 is MDHEN, CDR2 SYDVKM. CDR3 length equals 16 residues. V lost 2 bases to trimming and J lost 8 bases, with 21 bases between them. The CDR3 coding sequence is TGTGCCAGCAGTTTAGCAGGGCCCGAGTGGTTGAAGGGCTACACCTTC. Translated: CASSLAGPEWLKGYTF.

V usage is TRBV6-5 and J usage is TRBJ2-7; tentatively, D is TRBD2 (5 bases). The V end was cut by 0 bases, the J end by 5 bases, with 14 bases between. CDR3 length equals 15 residues. CDR1 and CDR2 from the germline V gene are MNHEY and SVGAGI. The CDR3 is CASSYSRALGDEQYF. The CDR3 DNA reads as TGTGCCAGCAGTTACTCGAGGGCTCTTGGGGACGAGCAGTACTTC.

This clone came up once. The rearrangement joins TRBV5-1 to TRBJ1-1; the D gene is possibly TRBD1 (6 bases). The germline V and J ends were trimmed by 4 bases and 4 bases, with 29 bases remaining between them. CDR3 length: 19 residues. CDR1 SGHRS and CDR2 YFSETQ come from the germline V gene. The DNA for the CDR3 is TGCGCCAGCAGCCAAAAACAAACCGGGACACTTTACCGAGGCACTGAAGCTTTCTTT. It is translated as CASSQKQTGTLYRGTEAFF. Complete variable domain (other parts from reference TRBV5-1 and TRBJ1-1): KAGVTQTPRYLIKTRGQQVTLSCSPISGHRSVSWYQQTPGQGLQFLFEYFSETQRNKGNFPGRFSGRQFSNSRSEMNVSTLELGDSALYLCASSQKQTGTLYRGTEAFFGQGTRLTVV.

The rearrangement uses TRBV7-2 and TRBJ2-1; no firm D call. Germline-derived CDR1 and CDR2 are SGHTA and FQGNSA. Trimming pared 5 bases from V and 13 bases from J, leaving 18 bases between. The CDR3 loop spans 13 amino acids. The CDR3 is CASSPLGPLSQFF. The CDR3, as DNA: TGTGCCAGCAGCCCTCTTGGGCCTTTAAGCCAGTTCTTC.

The chain recombines TRBV11-2 with TRBJ2-5, with 10 bases that match TRBD1. Germline CDR1 SGHAT, CDR2 FQNNGV. Trimming at V came to 4 bases and at J to 5 bases, leaving 10 bases not matched to a gene. The CDR3 runs to 16 residues. CDR3 DNA: TGTGCCAGCAGCTCAACCGGGACAGGGGTTGGGGAGACCCAGTACTTC. Translated: CASSSTGTGVGETQYF.

The table lists this clone with a count of one. This sequence joins TRBV4-2 and TRBJ2-7; a weak D match, TRBD2 (7 bases). Germline CDR1 LGHNA, CDR2 YNFKEQ. Trimming took 0 bases from V and 2 from J, leaving 20 bases between them. The CDR3 is made up of 18 amino acids. Here the CDR3 reads CASSQDPGGDIITYEQYF. The CDR3 DNA follows: TGTGCCAGCAGCCAAGACCCTGGGGGGGACATCATTACCTACGAGCAGTACTTC.

The rearrangement links TRBV5-4 to TRBJ2-1; TRBD2 is a possible D gene (6 bases). The V gene lost 8 bases and the J gene lost 0 bases, with 18 bases spanning the gap. The CDR3 consists of 16 residues. Germline CDR1 is SGHNT and CDR2 is YYREEE (reference sequence). CDR3 sequence: CASKPGLESSYNEQFF. The CDR3 coding sequence is TGTGCCAGTAAACCGGGACTCGAAAGCTCCTACAATGAGCAGTTCTTC.

This clone was counted once. The V gene is TRBV28, the J gene TRBJ2-1, with D maybe TRBD2 (6 bases). CDR3 length: 16 amino acids. The germline V and J ends were trimmed by 2 bases and 8 bases, with 19 bases remaining between them. The germline gives CDR1 MDHEN, CDR2 SYDVKM. The CDR3 nucleotides are TGTGCCAGCAGTTTACATCAGGTCGCCGGGAGAGATGAGCAGTTCTTC. It specifies CASSLHQVAGRDEQFF.

This CDR3 reads CASSQRGTGGLKLFF. The DNA of the CDR3 is TGTGCCAGCAGCCAGCGGGGGACAGGGGGTTTGAAACTGTTTTTT. The chain joins TRBV7-2 to TRBJ1-4; 11 positions match TRBD1. Germline V lookup: CDR1 SGHTA, CDR2 FQGNSA. The CDR3 has 15 amino acids. The junction had 10 bases not matched to a gene; V was cut back by 5 bases and J by 11 bases.

This rearrangement joins TRBV18 to TRBJ2-3, with a tentative D call TRBD2 (5 bases). The V end was cut by 5 bases, the J end by 0 bases, with 12 bases between. The CDR3 runs 15 residues. The germline CDR1 and CDR2 sequences are KGHSH and LQKENI. The CDR3 bases are TGTGCCAGCTCATGGGCGGGTTCTAGCACAGATACGCAGTATTTT. It encodes CASSWAGSSTDTQYF.

The chain is built from TRBV30 and TRBJ2-7; TRBD2 agrees at 7 bases. Trimming took 3 bases from V and 0 from J; bases not matched to a gene: 8. Per germline, CDR1 GTSNPN and CDR2 SVGIG (reference sequence). The CDR3 runs 15 residues. This chain's CDR3 is CAWRGRGGSSYEQYF. The CDR3 DNA reads as TGTGCCTGGAGGGGCCGAGGCGGGAGCTCCTACGAGCAGTACTTC. Supplemented by reference TRBV30 and TRBJ2-7, the full variable domain reads SQTIHQWPATLVQPVGSPLSLECTVEGTSNPNLYWYRQAAGRGLQLLFYSVGIGQISSEVPQNLSASRPQDRQFILSSKKLLLSDSGFYLCAWRGRGGSSYEQYFGPGTRLTVT.

This rearrangement joins TRBV7-3 to TRBJ2-1; perhaps TRBD2 as D (6 bases). Between the trimmed V and J ends, which lost 0 bases and 6 bases, there was a span of 12 bases. Germline V gene data show CDR1 as SGHTA and CDR2 as FQGTGA. The CDR3 runs to 15 residues. The CDR3 loop is CASSLTGQGGNEQFF. CDR3 nucleotides: TGTGCCAGCAGCTTAACGGGGCAGGGAGGCAATGAGCAGTTCTTC.

V is TRBV9 and J is TRBJ2-2, with 8 bases that match TRBD2. V was pared by 2 bases and J by 2 bases, with 2 bases of the junction left unmatched. This CDR3 comprises 15 residues. Germline CDR1 and CDR2: SGDLS and YYNGEE. The CDR3 DNA reads as TGTGCCAGCAGCGTCAGCGGGGGAAACACCGGGGAGCTGTTTTTT. Translated: CASSVSGGNTGELFF. The full variable domain, its missing parts supplied by reference TRBV9 and TRBJ2-2, is DSGVTQTPKHLITATGQRVTLRCSPRSGDLSVYWYQQSLDQGLQFLIQYYNGEERAKGNILERFSAQQFPDLHSELNLSSLELGDSALYFCASSVSGGNTGELFFGEGSRLTVL.

On this clone itself: One end of the junction is discordant with germline, which a read error may explain. This CDR3 reads CSSSLSEAEAFF. CDR3 bases: TGTTCCAGCAGCTTGTCTGAGGCTGAAGCTTTCTTT. The chain has TRBV7-9 and TRBJ1-1; D remains unclear. CDR1 SEHNR and CDR2 FQNEAQ come from the germline V gene (reference sequence). The CDR3 has 12 residues.

The chain has TRBV7-9 and TRBJ2-7, with 14 bases fitting TRBD2. Per germline, CDR1 SEHNR and CDR2 FQNEAQ (reference sequence). The CDR3 loop spans 17 amino acids. V lost 2 bases and J lost 2; bases outside the gene matches: 5. CDR3 amino acids: CASSLRTSGGPPYEQYF. The CDR3 DNA reads as TGTGCCAGCAGCTTAAGGACTAGCGGGGGGCCCCCCTACGAGCAGTACTTC.

This clone was seen more than once but under ten times. The chain has TRBV5-6 and TRBJ2-3; 8 nucleotides align to TRBD2. Germline V CDR1 and CDR2: SGHDT, YYEEEE. The CDR3 extends over 16 amino acids. V was pared by 2 bases and J by 2 bases, with 7 bases of the junction left unmatched. The CDR3 nucleotides read TGTGCCAGCAGCTTCGATAGCGGGACCGTCACAGATACGCAGTATTTT. This encodes CASSFDSGTVTDTQYF.

The rearrangement joins TRBV6-5 to TRBJ1-1; 8 bases map to TRBD1. The CDR3 is 12 residues long. V was clipped by 5 bases and J by 7 bases; unmatched bases: 3. Germline-derived CDR1 and CDR2 are MNHEY and SVGAGI. Written as DNA, the CDR3 is TGTGCCAGCAGTCGGACAGGGCTTGAAGCTTTCTTT. Amino acid sequence: CASSRTGLEAFF.

The chain joins TRBV30 to TRBJ2-7; 10 bases map to TRBD1. V lost 4 bases and J lost 4; bases outside the gene matches: 4. Germline-derived CDR1 and CDR2 are GTSNPN and SVGIG (reference sequence). The CDR3 runs 13 residues. The CDR3 is CAWKGTGDYEQYF. The CDR3 DNA reads TGTGCCTGGAAGGGGACAGGGGATTACGAGCAGTACTTC. The full variable domain, rest sourced from reference TRBV30 and TRBJ2-7, is SQTIHQWPATLVQPVGSPLSLECTVEGTSNPNLYWYRQAAGRGLQLLFYSVGIGQISSEVPQNLSASRPQDRQFILSSKKLLLSDSGFYLCAWKGTGDYEQYFGPGTRLTVT.

The rearrangement uses TRBV7-3 and TRBJ2-6; TRBD1 is a possible D gene (6 bases). Germline values: CDR1 SGHTA, CDR2 FQGTGA. Trimming took off 5 bases at V and 0 bases at J, with 20 bases between the two ends. The CDR3 runs to 19 residues. Written as DNA, the CDR3 is TGTGCCAGCAGCCCGACCGGGACAACTAAAACCTCTGGGGCCAACGTCCTGACTTTC. Translation gives CASSPTGTTKTSGANVLTF.

This chain uses TRBV28 with TRBJ1-5; 8 positions agree with TRBD1. Germline V lookup: CDR1 MDHEN, CDR2 SYDVKM. The length of the CDR3 is 15 residues. V shed 6 bases and J 1 base; nucleotides not matched to a gene: 5. The CDR3 nucleotides read TGTGCCAGCAGCAAAAGACAGGGGAGCAATCAGCCCCAGCATTTT. Protein sequence: CASSKRQGSNQPQHF.

This chain uses TRBV7-6 with TRBJ2-7, with D tentatively TRBD2 (6 bases). The V end was cut by 3 bases, the J end by 2 bases, with 8 bases between. The V gene's germline CDR1 is SGHVS and CDR2 FNYEAQ. This CDR3 contains 13 residues. CDR3 sequence (DNA): TGTGCCAGCAGCTTTAGCGGTACCTACGAGCAGTACTTC. This gives the protein CASSFSGTYEQYF.

The chain is built from TRBV6-5 and TRBJ2-7; TRBD2 matches 9 bases. V lost 4 bases, J lost 2 bases, and 9 bases stayed unmatched. From germline, CDR1 is MNHEY and CDR2 SVGAGI. CDR3 length: 16 amino acids. CDR3 sequence: CASSFLLAGDPYEQYF. In nucleotides, the CDR3 is TGTGCCAGCAGTTTCCTTTTAGCGGGGGACCCCTACGAGCAGTACTTC.